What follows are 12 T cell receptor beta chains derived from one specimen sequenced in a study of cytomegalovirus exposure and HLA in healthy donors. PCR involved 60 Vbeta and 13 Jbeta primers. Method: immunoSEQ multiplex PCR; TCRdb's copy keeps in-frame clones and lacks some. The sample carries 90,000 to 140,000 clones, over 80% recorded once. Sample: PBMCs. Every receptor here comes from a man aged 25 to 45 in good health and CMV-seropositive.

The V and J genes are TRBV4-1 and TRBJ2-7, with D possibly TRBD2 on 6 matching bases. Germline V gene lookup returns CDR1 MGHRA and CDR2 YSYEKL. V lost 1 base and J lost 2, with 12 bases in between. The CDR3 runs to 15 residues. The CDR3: CASSQVETRAYEQYF. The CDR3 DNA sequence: TGCGCCAGCAGCCAAGTGGAGACTAGGGCCTACGAGCAGTACTTC.

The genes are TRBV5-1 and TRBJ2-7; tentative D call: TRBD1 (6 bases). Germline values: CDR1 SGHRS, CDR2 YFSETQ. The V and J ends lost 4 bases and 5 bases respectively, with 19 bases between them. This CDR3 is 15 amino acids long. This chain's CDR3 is CASSQQGPPGDEQYF. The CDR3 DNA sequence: TGCGCCAGCAGCCAACAGGGACCACCCGGGGACGAGCAGTACTTC.

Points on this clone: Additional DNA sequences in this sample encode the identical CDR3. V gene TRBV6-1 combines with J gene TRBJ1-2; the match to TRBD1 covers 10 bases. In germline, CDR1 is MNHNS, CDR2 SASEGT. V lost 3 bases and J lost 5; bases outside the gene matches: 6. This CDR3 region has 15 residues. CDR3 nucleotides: TGTGCCAGCAGTGAGACAGGGGGCGCGTCTTATGGCTACACCTTC. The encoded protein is CASSETGGASYGYTF.

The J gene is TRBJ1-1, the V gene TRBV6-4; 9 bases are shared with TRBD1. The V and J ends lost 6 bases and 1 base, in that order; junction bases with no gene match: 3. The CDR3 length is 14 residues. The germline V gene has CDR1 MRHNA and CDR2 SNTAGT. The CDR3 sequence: CASSVDRGNTEAFF. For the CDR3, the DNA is TGTGCCAGCAGCGTGGACAGGGGGAACACTGAAGCTTTCTTT.

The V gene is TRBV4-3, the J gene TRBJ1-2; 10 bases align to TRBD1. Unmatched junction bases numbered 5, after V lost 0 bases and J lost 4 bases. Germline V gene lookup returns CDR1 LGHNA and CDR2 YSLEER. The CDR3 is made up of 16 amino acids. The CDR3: CASSQDSTGGIYGYTF. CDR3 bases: TGCGCCAGCAGCCAAGACTCGACAGGGGGCATCTATGGCTACACCTTC.

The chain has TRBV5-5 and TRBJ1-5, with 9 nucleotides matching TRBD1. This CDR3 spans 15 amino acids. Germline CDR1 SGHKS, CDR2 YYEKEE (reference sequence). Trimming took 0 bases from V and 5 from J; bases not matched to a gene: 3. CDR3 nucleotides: TGTGCCAGCAGCTTGGATGGGACAGGGCATCAGCCCCAGCATTTT. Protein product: CASSLDGTGHQPQHF.

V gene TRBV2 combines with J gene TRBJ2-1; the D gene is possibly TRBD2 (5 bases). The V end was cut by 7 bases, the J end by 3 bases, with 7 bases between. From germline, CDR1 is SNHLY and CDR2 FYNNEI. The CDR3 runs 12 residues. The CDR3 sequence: CASMEVYNEQFF. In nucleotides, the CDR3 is TGTGCCAGCATGGAGGTCTACAATGAGCAGTTCTTC.

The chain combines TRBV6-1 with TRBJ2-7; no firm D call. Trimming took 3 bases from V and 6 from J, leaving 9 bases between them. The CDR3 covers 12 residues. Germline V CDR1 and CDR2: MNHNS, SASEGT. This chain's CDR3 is CASSDNIPEQYF. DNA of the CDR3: TGTGCCAGCAGTGATAATATTCCCGAGCAGTACTTC.

The DNA of the CDR3 is TGTGCCAGCAGCCCGACAGGGACTAATGAAAAACTGTTTTTT. Translated: CASSPTGTNEKLFF. The chain employs TRBV7-2 and TRBJ1-4; TRBD1 aligns across 7 bases. Germline V gives CDR1 SGHTA, CDR2 FQGNSA. J lost 2 bases, V lost 5 bases, and 2 bases had no gene match. The CDR3 is 14 residues long. The full variable domain, with the rest looked up from reference TRBV7-2 and TRBJ1-4, is GAGVSQSPSNKVTEKGKDVELRCDPISGHTALYWYRQSLGQGLEFLIYFQGNSAPDKSGLPSDRFSAERTGGSVSTLTIQRTQQEDSAVYLCASSPTGTNEKLFFGSGTQLSVL.

For the CDR3, the DNA is TGTGCCAGCAGCCAAGGAGGACTAGCGGGGGGGCCAGATACGCAGTATTTT. Its protein product is CASSQGGLAGGPDTQYF. This chain uses TRBV14 with TRBJ2-3, with TRBD2 matching over 15 bases. Unmatched junction bases numbered 3, after V lost 1 base and J lost 4 bases. Germline CDR1 SGHDN, CDR2 FVKESK. The CDR3 extends over 17 amino acids.

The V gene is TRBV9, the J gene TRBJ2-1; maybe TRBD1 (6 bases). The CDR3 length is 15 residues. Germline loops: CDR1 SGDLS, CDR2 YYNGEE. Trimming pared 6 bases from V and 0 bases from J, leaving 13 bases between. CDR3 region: CASTQGSSSYNEQFF. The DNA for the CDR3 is TGTGCCAGCACCCAGGGGTCTAGCTCCTACAATGAGCAGTTCTTC.

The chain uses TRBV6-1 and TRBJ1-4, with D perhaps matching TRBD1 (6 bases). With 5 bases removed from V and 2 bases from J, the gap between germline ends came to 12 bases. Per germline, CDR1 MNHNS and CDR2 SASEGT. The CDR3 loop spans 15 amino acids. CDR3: CASSLNQGTNEKLFF. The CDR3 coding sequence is TGTGCCAGCAGTCTGAACCAGGGGACTAATGAAAAACTGTTTTTT.